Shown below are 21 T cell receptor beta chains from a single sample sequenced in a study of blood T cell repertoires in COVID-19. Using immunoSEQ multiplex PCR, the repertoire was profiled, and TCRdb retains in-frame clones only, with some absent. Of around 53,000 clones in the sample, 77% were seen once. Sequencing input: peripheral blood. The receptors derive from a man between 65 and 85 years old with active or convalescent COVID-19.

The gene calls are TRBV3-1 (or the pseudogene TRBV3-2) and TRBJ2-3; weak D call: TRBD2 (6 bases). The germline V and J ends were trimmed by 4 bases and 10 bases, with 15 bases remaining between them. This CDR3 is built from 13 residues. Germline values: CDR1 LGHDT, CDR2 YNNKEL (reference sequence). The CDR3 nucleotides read TGTGCCAGCAGCCCACCGACGGGGGAAGCGCAGTATTTT. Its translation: CASSPPTGEAQYF.

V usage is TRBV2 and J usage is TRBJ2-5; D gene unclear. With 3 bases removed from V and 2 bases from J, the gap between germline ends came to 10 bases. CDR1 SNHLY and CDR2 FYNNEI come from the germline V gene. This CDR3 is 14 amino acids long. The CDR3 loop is CASSDGAWQETQYF. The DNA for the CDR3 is TGTGCCAGCAGTGATGGAGCGTGGCAAGAGACCCAGTACTTC. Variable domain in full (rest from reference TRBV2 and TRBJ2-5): EPEVTQTPSHQVTQMGQEVILRCVPISNHLYFYWYRQILGQKVEFLVSFYNNEISEKSEIFDDQFSVERPDGSNFTLKIRSTKLEDSAMYFCASSDGAWQETQYFGPGTRLLVL.

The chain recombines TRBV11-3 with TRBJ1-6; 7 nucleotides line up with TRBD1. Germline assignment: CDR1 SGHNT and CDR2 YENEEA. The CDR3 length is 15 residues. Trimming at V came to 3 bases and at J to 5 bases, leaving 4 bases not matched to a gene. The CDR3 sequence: CASSLDRPDNSPLHF. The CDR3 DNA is TGTGCCAGCAGCTTGGACAGGCCAGATAATTCACCCCTCCACTTT.

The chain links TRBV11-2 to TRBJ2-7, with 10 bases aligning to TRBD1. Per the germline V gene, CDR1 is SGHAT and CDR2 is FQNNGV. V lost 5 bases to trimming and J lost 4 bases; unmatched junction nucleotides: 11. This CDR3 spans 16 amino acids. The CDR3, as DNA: TGTGCCAGCAGCCCCCTCGGCCGGACAGGGGGTTACGAGCAGTACTTC. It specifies CASSPLGRTGGYEQYF.

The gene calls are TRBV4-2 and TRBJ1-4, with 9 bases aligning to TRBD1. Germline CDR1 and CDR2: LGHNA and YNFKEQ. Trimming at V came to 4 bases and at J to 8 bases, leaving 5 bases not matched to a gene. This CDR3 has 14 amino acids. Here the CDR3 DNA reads TGTGCCAGCAGCCGATCCGGGACAGGGGAAAAACTGTTTTTT. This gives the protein CASSRSGTGEKLFF.

The CDR3 DNA is TGTGCCAGCAGCAAGGGGCTAGGGAATAATCAGCCCCAGCATTTT. As protein: CASSKGLGNNQPQHF. The V call is TRBV6-2 or TRBV6-3, the J call TRBJ1-5; TRBD1 is a possible D gene (5 bases). Germline V gene lookup returns CDR1 MNHEY and CDR2 SVGEGT. Trimming shortened V by 6 bases and J by 4 bases, and 16 bases separated the two germline ends. The CDR3 is 15 residues long.

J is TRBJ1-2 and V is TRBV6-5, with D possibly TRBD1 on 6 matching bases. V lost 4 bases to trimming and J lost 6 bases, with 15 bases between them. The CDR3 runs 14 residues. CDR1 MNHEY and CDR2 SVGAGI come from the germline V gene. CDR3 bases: TGTGCCAGCAGTTCCTCGGGGGGGACAAATGGCTACACCTTC. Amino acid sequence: CASSSSGGTNGYTF.

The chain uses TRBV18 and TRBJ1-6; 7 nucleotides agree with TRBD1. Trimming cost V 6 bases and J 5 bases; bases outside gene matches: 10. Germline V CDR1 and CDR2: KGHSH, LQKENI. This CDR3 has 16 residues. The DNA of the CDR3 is TGTGCCAGCTCGCTGACAGGGAAAGGAGATAATTCACCCCTCCACTTT. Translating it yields CASSLTGKGDNSPLHF.

CDR3 DNA: TGTGCCAGCAGCCCGGACTACGGAGCTTTCTTT. Protein: CASSPDYGAFF. This chain uses TRBV11-2 with TRBJ1-1; D ambiguous. The CDR3 totals 11 residues. Germline V gene data show CDR1 as SGHAT and CDR2 as FQNNGV. The V and J ends lost 5 bases and 10 bases respectively, with 11 bases between them. The full variable domain, its missing parts supplied by reference TRBV11-2 and TRBJ1-1, is EAGVAQSPRYKIIEKRQSVAFWCNPISGHATLYWYQQILGQGPKLLIQFQNNGVVDDSQLPKDRFSAERLKGVDSTLKIQPAKLEDSAVYLCASSPDYGAFFGQGTRLTVV.

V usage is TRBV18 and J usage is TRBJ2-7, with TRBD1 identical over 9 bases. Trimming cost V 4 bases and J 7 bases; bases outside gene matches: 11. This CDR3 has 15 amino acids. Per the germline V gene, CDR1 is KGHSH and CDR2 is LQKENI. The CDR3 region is CASSRSGTGLFEQYF. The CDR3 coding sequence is TGTGCCAGCTCACGTTCCGGGACAGGGCTCTTTGAGCAGTACTTC.

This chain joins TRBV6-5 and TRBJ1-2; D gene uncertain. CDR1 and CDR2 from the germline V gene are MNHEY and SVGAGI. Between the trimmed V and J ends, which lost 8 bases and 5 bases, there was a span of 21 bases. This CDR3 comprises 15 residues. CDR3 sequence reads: CASGRLQGRKYGYTF. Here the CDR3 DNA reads TGTGCCAGCGGGAGGCTACAAGGACGGAAATATGGCTACACCTTC.

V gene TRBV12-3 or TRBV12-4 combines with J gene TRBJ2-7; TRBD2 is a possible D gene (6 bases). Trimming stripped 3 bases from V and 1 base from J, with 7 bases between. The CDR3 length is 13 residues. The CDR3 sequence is CASSFGLSYEQYF. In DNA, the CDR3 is TGTGCCAGCAGTTTCGGACTATCCTACGAGCAGTACTTC.

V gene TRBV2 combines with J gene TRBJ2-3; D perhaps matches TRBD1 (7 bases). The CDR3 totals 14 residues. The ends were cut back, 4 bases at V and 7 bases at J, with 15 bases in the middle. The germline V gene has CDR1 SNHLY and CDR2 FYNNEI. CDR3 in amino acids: CASSVSRGVNTQYF. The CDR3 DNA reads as TGTGCCAGCAGTGTCAGCAGGGGGGTCAATACGCAGTATTTT.

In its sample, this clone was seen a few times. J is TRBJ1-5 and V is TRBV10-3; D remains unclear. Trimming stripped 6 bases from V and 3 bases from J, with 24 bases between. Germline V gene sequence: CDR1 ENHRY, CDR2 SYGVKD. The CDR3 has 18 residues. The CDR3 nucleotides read TGTGCCATCAGCAAGAGGGAACCAACACGCGCGGACAATCAGCCCCAGCATTTT. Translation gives CAISKREPTRADNQPQHF.

In nucleotides, the CDR3 is TGTGCCAGTAGTATATGGCGGGCTAATGAAAAACTGTTTTTT. This gives the protein CASSIWRANEKLFF. The genes are TRBV19 and TRBJ1-4, with D unresolved. The V end was cut by 2 bases, the J end by 3 bases, with 7 bases between. The CDR3 is 14 residues long. CDR1 is LNHDA and CDR2 is SQIVND in the germline V gene (reference sequence).

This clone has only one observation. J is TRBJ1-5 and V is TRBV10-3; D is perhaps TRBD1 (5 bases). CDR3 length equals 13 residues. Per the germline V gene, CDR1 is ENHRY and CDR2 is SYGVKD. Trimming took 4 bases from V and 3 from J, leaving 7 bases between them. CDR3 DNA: TGTGCCATCAGTGCACAGGTCAATCAGCCCCAGCATTTT. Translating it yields CAISAQVNQPQHF.

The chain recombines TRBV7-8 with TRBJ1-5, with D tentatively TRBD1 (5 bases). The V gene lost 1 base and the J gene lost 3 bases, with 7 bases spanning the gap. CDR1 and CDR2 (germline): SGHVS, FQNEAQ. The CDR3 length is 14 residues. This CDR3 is CASSLGQYNQPQHF. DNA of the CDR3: TGTGCCAGCAGCTTAGGACAGTACAATCAGCCCCAGCATTTT. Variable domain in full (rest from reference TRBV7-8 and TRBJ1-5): GAGVSQSPRYKVAKRGQDVALRCDPISGHVSLFWYQQALGQGPEFLTYFQNEAQLDKSGLPSDRFFAERPEGSVSTLKIQRTQQEDSAVYLCASSLGQYNQPQHFGDGTRLSIL.

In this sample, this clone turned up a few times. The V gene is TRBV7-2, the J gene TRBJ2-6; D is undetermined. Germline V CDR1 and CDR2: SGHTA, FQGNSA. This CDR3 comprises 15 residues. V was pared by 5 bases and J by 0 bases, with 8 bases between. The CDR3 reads CASSPGSSGANVLTF. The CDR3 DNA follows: TGTGCCAGCAGCCCCGGTAGCTCTGGGGCCAACGTCCTGACTTTC.

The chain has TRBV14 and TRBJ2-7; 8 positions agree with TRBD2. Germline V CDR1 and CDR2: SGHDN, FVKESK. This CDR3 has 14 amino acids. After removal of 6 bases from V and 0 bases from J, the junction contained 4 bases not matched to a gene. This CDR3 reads CASRPSGLSYEQYF. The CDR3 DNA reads TGTGCCAGCAGGCCTAGCGGGCTCTCCTACGAGCAGTACTTC.

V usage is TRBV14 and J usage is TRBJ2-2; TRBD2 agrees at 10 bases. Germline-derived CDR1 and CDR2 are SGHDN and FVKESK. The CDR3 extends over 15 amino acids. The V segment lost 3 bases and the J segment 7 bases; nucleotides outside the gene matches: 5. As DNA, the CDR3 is TGTGCCAGCAGCCAGTCTAGCGGGAGTATCGGGGAGCTGTTTTTT. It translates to CASSQSSGSIGELFF.

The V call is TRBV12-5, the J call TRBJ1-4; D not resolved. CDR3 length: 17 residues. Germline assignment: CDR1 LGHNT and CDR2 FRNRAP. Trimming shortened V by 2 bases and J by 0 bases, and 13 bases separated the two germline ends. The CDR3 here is CASGLSLRTATNEKLFF. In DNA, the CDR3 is TGTGCTAGTGGTTTGTCACTCAGGACTGCAACTAATGAAAAACTGTTTTTT.